This T cell receptor (beta chain) was sequenced during a study of T-cell memory formation after mild COVID-19. Using its own MiXCR run on the 5' RACE reads, TCRdb lists one record per CDR3 protein. Of 300,000 to 350,000 distinct CDR3 sequences listed, approximately 15% are singletons. Overall study results and limits: A second wave of clones peaked on day 37, and their SARS-CoV-2 specificity went unconfirmed.

On this clonotype itself: The target antigen is unknown.

The V and J ends lost 8 bases and 5 bases, in that order; junction bases with no gene match: 15. Germline assignment: CDR1 SGHTA and CDR2 FQGNSA. The CDR3 sequence is 16 residues long. The specimen was PBMCs or a T cell subset sorted from them (not recorded which). The sequence was collected from a young man who had mild COVID-19 (a few samples of this study predate the infection). Cell type and time point are not known. V is TRBV7-2 and J is TRBJ2-5; 9 nucleotides match TRBD1. This CDR3 is CASSIRDRVTPETQYF. In DNA form, the CDR3 reads TGTGCCAGCTCCATCAGGGACAGGGTTACACCTGAGACCCAGTACTTC.